This passage covers 3 T cell receptor beta chains from one sample sequenced in a study of beta chain features in type 1 diabetes. Reverse transcribing all isolated RNA meant expressed TCRB transcripts were sequenced. Clones were read by immunoSEQ multiplex PCR, and TCRdb kept only the in-frame ones, dropping some. The sample consists of about 620,000 clones, around a sixth of them appearing once. Input material: naive CD4+ T cells from blood. The source is a young man in good health.

This clone has a handful of counts. The gene calls are TRBV7-9 and TRBJ1-2; 7 nucleotides agree with TRBD1. This CDR3 region has 15 residues. V was clipped by 0 bases and J by 4 bases; unmatched bases: 5. The germline V gene encodes CDR1 SEHNR and CDR2 FQNEAQ (reference sequence). The CDR3 protein is CASSLAGGKSYGYTF. As DNA, the CDR3 is TGTGCCAGCAGCTTAGCAGGGGGCAAGAGCTATGGCTACACCTTC.

This clone showed up just a few times. The chain joins TRBV4-2 to TRBJ1-2; D is possibly TRBD1 (5 bases). V was trimmed by 1 base and J by 6 bases, leaving 12 bases between them. This CDR3 is built from 14 residues. Germline CDR1 and CDR2: LGHNA and YNFKEQ. Written as DNA, the CDR3 is TGTGCCAGCAGCCAAGTTACGACAGTAGATGGCTACACCTTC. Translated, it gives CASSQVTTVDGYTF.

For this clone: Other DNA sequences within the sample encode an identical CDR3. The V gene is TRBV6-6, the J gene TRBJ1-2; no clear D gene. The CDR3 has 12 residues. Germline V lookup: CDR1 MNHNY, CDR2 SVGAGI (reference sequence). V lost 0 bases to trimming and J lost 6 bases, with 5 bases between them. The CDR3 loop is CASSYSGNGYTF. The DNA for the CDR3 is TGTGCCAGCAGTTACTCGGGTAATGGCTACACCTTC.